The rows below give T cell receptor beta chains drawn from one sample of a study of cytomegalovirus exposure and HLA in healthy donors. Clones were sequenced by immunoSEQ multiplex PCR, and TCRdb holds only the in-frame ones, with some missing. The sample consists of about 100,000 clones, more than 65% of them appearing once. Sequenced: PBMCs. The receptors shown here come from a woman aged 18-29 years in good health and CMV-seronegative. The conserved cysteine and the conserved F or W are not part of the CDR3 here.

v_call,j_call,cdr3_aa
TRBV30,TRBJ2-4,AGEREGKNIQY
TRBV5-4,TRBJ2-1,ASSLDYTSYNEQF
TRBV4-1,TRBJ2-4,ASSQEGTGGIQY
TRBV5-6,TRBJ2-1,ASSGVLRGTSSYNEQF
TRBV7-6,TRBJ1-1,ASGLGQTNTEAF
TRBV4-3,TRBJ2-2,ASSQVEGLDTGELF
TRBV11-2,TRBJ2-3,ASSLESQGAADTQY
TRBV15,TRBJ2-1,ATSRDGARLAGMYNEQF
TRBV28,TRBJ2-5,ASNRVQLAGEETQY
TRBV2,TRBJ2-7,ASMREVGYEQY
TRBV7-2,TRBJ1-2,ASSLEDRGFRSYT
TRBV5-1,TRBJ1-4,ASSLTGTNEKLF
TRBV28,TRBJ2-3,ASRSARGRPDTQY
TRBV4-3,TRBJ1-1,ASSQDYAGQGNTEAF
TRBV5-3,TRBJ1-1,ARSHSGQGASRNTEAF
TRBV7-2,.,ASSLGLAGGGEQY
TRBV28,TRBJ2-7,ASSSSVGGYEQY
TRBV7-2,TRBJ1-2,ASSLSVRYTTNYGYT
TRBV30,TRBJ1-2,AWITRDRGRLYGYT
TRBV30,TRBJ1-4,AWSTGGEFEKLF
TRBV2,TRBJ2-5,ASSRLAVQETQY
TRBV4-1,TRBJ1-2,ASSQGLIRGYT
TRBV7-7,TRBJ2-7,ASSREASGYEQY
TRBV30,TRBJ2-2,AWSRLAATGELF
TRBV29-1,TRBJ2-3,SVLPRTPGQGTADTQY
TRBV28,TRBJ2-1,ASSTQGGEQF
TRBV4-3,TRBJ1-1,ASSQGTGVTEAF
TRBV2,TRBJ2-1,ASSPGQGYPNEQF
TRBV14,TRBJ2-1,ASSQGARGNSYNEQF
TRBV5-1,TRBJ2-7,ASSPVGSYEQY
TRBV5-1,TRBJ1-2,ASSSQGEWGYT
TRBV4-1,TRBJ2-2,ASSLLVGQNTGELF
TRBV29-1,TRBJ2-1,SSGSDYNEQF
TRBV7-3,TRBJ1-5,ASSLIPGGNNQPQH
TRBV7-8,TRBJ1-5,ASTQGGEQPQH
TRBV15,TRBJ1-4,ATRIGRGGNEKLF
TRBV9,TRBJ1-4,ASSVGGRPNEKLF
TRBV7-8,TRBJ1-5,ASSKDRGRTKNQPQH
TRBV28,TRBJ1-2,ASTKSGEGYT
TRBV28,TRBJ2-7,ASSSPGAHGKQY
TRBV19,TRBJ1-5,ASSIMDRGDNQPQH
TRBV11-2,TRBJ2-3,ASSLDLSSGRKADTQY
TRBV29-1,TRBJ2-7,SGRIRGEQY
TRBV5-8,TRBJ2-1,ASSWFTGTGFYNEQF
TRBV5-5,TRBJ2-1,ASSLRTSGIYNEQF
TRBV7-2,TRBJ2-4,ASSLGGTGLGNIQY
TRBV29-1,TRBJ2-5,SVAVGGIQETQY
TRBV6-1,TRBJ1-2,ASSETGTGVGYGYT
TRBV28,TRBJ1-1,ASSSDRAGGAEAF